This record looks at one T cell receptor beta chain sequence and its context. This CDR3 is 16 amino acids long. V trimming: 6 bases; J trimming: 6 bases; junction bases outside the gene matches: 9. In germline, CDR1 is MDHEN, CDR2 SYDVKM. The data were obtained in a study of shared clonotypes between healthy human individuals. Here immunoSEQ multiplex PCR was the method, and the copy in TCRdb shows in-frame clones only, minus some. The data show about 1 million clones, with around four fifths seen just once and about 1.4% held by the top ten. The sample was memory CD4+ T cells sorted from blood. The subset is: CD45RA-negative fraction. This receptor was identified in a man younger than 30 in good health. The chain recombines TRBV28 with TRBJ2-3; 13 nucleotides match TRBD2. CDR3 region: CASRLAGGSSRDTQYF. The CDR3 coding sequence is TGTGCCAGCAGACTAGCGGGGGGGTCCTCGAGGGATACGCAGTATTTT.